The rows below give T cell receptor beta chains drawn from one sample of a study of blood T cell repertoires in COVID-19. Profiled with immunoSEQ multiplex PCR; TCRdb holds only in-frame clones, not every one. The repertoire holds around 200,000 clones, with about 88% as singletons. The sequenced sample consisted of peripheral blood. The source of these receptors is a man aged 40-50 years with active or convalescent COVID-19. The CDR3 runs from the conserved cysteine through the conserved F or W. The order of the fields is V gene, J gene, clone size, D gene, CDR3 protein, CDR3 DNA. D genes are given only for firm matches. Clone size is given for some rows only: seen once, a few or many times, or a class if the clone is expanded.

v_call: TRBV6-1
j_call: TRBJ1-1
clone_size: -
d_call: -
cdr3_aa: CASSEGGGKPEAFF
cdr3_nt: TGTGCCAGCAGTGAAGGGGGCGGTAAGCCTGAAGCTTTCTTT

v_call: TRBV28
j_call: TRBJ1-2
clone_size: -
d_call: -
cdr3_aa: CASSSTAYGYTF
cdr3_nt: TGTGCCAGCAGTTCGACAGCATATGGCTACACCTTC

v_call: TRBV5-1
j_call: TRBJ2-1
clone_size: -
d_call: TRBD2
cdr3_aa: CASSLSLAEYNEQFF
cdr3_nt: TGCGCCAGCAGCTTGTCCCTAGCGGAGTACAATGAGCAGTTCTTC

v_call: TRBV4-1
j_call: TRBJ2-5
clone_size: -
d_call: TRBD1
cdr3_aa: CASCRPGGQETQYF
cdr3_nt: TGCGCCAGCTGCCGTCCAGGGGGACAAGAGACCCAGTACTTC

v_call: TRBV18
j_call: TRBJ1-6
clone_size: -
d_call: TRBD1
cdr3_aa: CASSPTGNNSPLHF
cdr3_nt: TGTGCCAGCTCACCGACAGGGAACAATTCACCCCTCCACTTT

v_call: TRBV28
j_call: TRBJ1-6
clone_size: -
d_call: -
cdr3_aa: CASTGSSSYNSPLHF
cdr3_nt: TGTGCCAGCACAGGGTCTAGCTCCTATAATTCACCCCTCCACTTT

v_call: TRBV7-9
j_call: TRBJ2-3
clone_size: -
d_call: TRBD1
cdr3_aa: CASPRDRKSSTDTQYF
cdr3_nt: TGTGCCAGTCCCCGGGACAGGAAATCTAGCACAGATACGCAGTATTTT

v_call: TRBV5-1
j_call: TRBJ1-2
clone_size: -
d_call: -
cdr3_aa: CASKEGGAPNYGYTF
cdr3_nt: TGCGCCAGCAAGGAGGGAGGGGCTCCTAACTATGGCTACACCTTC

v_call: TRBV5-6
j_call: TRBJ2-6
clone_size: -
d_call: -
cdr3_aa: CASSLVAGANVLTF
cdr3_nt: TGTGCCAGCAGCTTGGTAGCTGGGGCCAACGTCCTGACTTTC

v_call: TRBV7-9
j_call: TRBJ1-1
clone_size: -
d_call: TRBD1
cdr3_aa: CASSYWTGGEVNTEAFF
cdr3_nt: TGTGCCAGCAGCTATTGGACAGGGGGCGAAGTGAACACTGAAGCTTTCTTT

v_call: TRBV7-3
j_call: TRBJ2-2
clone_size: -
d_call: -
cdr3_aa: CASSQGLSTGELFF
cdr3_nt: TGTGCCAGCAGCCAGGGACTTTCCACCGGGGAGCTGTTTTTT

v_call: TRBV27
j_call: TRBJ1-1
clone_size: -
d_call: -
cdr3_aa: CASSLFGRSNTEAFF
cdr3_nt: TGTGCCAGCAGTTTATTCGGCAGGTCGAACACTGAAGCTTTCTTT

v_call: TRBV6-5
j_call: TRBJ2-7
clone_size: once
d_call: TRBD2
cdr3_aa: CASRTMAGAYEQYF
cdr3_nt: TGTGCCAGCAGAACTATGGCGGGGGCCTACGAGCAGTACTTC

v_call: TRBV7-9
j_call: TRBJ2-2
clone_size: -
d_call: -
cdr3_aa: CASSSRQVYTGELFF
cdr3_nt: TGTGCCAGCAGCTCGAGACAGGTGTACACCGGGGAGCTGTTTTTT

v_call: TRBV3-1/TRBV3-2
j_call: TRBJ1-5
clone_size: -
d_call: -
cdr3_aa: CASSQRGGNSNQPQHF
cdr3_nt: TGTGCCAGCAGCCAAAGAGGGGGTAATAGCAATCAGCCCCAGCATTTT

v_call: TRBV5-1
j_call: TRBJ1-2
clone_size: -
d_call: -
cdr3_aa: CASSPGPANYGYTF
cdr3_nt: TGCGCCAGCAGCCCAGGGCCCGCTAACTATGGCTACACCTTC

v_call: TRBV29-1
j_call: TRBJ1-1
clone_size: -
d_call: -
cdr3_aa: CSVEQGLGTEAFF
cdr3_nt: TGCAGCGTTGAACAGGGATTGGGCACTGAAGCTTTCTTT

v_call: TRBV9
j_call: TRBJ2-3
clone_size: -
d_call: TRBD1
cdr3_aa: CASSATPGTGVSTDTQYF
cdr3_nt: TGTGCCAGCAGCGCGACCCCCGGGACAGGGGTGAGCACAGATACGCAGTATTTT

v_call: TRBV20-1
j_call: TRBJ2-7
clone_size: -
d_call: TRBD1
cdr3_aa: CSADRGREQYF
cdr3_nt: TGCAGTGCGGACAGGGGGCGCGAGCAGTACTTC

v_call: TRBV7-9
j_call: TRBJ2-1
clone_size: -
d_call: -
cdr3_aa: CASSSGSSYNEQFF
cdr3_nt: TGTGCCAGCTCCTCGGGGAGCTCCTACAATGAGCAGTTCTTC

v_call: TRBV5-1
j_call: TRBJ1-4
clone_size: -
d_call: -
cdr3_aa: CASSLLGTNEKLFF
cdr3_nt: TGCGCCAGCAGCTTACTAGGAACTAATGAAAAACTGTTTTTT

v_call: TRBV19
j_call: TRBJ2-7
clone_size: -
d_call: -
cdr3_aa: CASSMGSGSYEQYF
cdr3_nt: TGTGCCAGTAGTATGGGTAGCGGCTCCTACGAGCAGTACTTC

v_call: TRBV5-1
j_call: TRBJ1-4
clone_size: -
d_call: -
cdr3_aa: CASSLKEQGPNEKLFF
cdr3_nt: TGCGCCAGCAGCCTCAAGGAGCAGGGGCCTAATGAAAAACTGTTTTTT

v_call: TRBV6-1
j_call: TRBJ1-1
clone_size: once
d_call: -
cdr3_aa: CASSELGGRNTEAFF
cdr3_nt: TGTGCCAGCAGTGAACTCGGGGGACGGAACACTGAAGCTTTCTTT